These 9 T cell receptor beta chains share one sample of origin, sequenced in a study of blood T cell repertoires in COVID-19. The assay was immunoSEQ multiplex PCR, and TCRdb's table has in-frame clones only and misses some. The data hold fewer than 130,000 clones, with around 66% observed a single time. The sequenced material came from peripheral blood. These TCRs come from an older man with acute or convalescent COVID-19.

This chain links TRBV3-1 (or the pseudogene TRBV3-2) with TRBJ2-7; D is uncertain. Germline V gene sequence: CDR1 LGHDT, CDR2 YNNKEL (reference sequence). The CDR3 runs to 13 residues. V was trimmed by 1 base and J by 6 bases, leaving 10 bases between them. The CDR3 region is CASSQGAITEQYF. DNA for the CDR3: TGTGCCAGCAGCCAAGGAGCGATCACCGAGCAGTACTTC.

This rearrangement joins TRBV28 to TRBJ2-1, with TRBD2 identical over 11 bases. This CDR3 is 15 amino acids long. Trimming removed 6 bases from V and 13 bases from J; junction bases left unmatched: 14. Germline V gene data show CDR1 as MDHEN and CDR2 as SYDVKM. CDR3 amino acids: CASSPRGTSGRAQFF. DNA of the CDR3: TGTGCCAGCAGCCCCAGGGGGACTAGCGGACGGGCCCAGTTCTTC.

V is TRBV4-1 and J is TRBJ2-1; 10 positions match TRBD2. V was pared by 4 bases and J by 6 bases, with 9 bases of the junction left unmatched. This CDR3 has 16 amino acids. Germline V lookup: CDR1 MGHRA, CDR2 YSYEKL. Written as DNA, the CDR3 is TGCGCCAGCAGCCTCCGTCTAGCGGGAGCCGGCAATGAGCAGTTCTTC. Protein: CASSLRLAGAGNEQFF.

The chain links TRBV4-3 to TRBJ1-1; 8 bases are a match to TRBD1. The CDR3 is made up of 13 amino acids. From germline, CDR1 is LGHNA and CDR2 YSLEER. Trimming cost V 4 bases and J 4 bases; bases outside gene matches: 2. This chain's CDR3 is CASSRTGTTEAFF. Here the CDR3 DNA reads TGCGCCAGCAGCCGGACAGGGACCACTGAAGCTTTCTTT.

CDR3 amino acids: CASSLLGTENTGELFF. The DNA of the CDR3 is TGTGCCAGCAGCTTGTTAGGGACAGAGAACACCGGGGAGCTGTTTTTT. The rearrangement uses TRBV5-6 and TRBJ2-2; the match to TRBD1 covers 7 bases. CDR3 length: 16 amino acids. Germline V gene sequence: CDR1 SGHDT, CDR2 YYEEEE. Trimming cost V 1 base and J 1 base; bases outside gene matches: 4.

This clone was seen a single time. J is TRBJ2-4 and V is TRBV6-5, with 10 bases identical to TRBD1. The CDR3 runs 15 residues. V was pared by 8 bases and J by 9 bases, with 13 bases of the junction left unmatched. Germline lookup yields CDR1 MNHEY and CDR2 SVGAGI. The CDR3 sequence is CASGSGTGALTIQYF. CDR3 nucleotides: TGTGCCAGCGGTTCCGGGACAGGGGCCTTAACCATTCAGTACTTC.

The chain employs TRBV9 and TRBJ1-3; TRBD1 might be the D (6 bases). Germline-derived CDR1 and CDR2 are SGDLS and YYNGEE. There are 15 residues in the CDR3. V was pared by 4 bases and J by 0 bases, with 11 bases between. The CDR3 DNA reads TGTGCCAGCAGCCCAACAGGGTACTCTGGAAACACCATATATTTT. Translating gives CASSPTGYSGNTIYF.

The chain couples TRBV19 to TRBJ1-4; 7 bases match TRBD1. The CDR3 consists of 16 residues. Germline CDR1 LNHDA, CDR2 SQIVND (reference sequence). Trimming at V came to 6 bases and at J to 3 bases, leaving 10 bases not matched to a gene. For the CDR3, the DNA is TGTGCCAGTAGGGACAGGCCCGGGACGGCTAATGAAAAACTGTTTTTT. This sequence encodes CASRDRPGTANEKLFF.

CDR3 in DNA: TGTGCCTGGATGGGCAGCTATGAGACCCAGTACTTC. As protein: CAWMGSYETQYF. The rearrangement uses TRBV30 and TRBJ2-5; D gene uncertain. CDR1 is GTSNPN, CDR2 SVGIG, per germline (reference sequence). V dropped 4 bases and J dropped 5 bases, with 11 bases sitting between them. CDR3 length: 12 amino acids.